This TCR beta chain was sequenced during a study of cytomegalovirus exposure and HLA in healthy donors. The study's findings and limits: It was found in a later analysis that first-cohort TCR clusters tended to co-occur in the approximately 120 validation repertoires. The study listed 150 to 200 cytomegalovirus-associated TCR beta chains. Many donors shared some public TCRs, even though most TCR sequences were rare.

The donors were part of the roughly 120-subject validation cohort, which stood apart from the 666-subject first cohort. TCRdb's copy holds only in-frame clones and misses some; the assay was immunoSEQ multiplex PCR. Among roughly 230,000 clones listed, less than 95% were seen once. About this clone itself: Its antigen is unknown.

The germline V gene encodes CDR1 SGHTA and CDR2 FQGNSA. The CDR3 covers 16 residues. V dropped 8 bases and J dropped 4; count of bases not matched to a gene: 14. The gene calls are TRBV7-2 and TRBJ2-3; 8 nucleotides line up with TRBD2. The clonotype was recovered from a woman under 40 in good health and CMV-seronegative. Sequenced material: PBMCs. CDR3 sequence reads: CASVGGSGSVADTQYF. CDR3 coding DNA: TGTGCCAGCGTCGGCGGGAGCGGGAGTGTAGCAGATACGCAGTATTTT.